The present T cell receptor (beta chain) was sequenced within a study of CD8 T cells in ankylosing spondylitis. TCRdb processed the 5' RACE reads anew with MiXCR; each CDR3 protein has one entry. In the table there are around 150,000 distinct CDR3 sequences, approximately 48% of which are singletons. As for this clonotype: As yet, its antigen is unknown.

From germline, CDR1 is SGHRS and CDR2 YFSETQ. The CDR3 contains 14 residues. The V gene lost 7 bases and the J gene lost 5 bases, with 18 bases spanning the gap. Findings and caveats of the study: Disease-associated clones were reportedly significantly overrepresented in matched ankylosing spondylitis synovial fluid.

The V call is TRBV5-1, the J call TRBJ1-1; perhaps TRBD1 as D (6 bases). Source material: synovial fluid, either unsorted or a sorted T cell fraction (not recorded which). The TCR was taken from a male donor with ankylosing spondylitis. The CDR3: CASDPQGRGTEAFF. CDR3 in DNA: TGCGCCAGCGACCCACAGGGAAGGGGAACTGAAGCTTTCTTT.